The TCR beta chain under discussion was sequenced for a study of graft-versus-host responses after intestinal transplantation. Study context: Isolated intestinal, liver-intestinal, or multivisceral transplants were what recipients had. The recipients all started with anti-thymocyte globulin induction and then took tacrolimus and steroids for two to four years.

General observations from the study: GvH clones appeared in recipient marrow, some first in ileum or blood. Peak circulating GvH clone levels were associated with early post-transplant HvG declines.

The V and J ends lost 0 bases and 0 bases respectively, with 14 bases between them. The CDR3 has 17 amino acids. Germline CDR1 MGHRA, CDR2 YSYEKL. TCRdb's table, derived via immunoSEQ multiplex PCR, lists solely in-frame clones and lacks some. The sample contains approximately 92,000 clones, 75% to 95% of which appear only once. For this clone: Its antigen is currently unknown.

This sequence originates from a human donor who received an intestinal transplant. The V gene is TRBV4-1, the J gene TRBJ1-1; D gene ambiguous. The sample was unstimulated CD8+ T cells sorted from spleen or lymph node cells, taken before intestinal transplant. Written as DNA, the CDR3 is TGCGCCAGCAGCCAAGACCATATATCGACATTGAACACTGAAGCTTTCTTT. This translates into CASSQDHISTLNTEAFF.